This TCR beta chain was profiled in a study of T-cell memory formation after mild COVID-19. On the study more broadly: Across donors, TCR clusters were largely donor specific. General study points: Balance between CD4 and CD8 was seen in clones contracting day 15 to 85, and a CD4+ lean was seen in later expanders. Those CD4+ clones that contracted were mainly in CM and EM (CD8+ ones in EMRA).

TCR alpha and TCR beta cDNA libraries carrying sample barcodes and UMIs came from 5'RACE with constant-segment primers. TCRdb passed the 5' RACE reads through MiXCR, listing each CDR3 protein once. The sample includes a few hundred thousand distinct CDR3 sequences, 20% to 25% of them seen just once. Germline CDR1 DFQATT, CDR2 SNEGSKA (reference sequence). Trimming removed 1 base from V and 4 bases from J, with 5 bases in between. This CDR3 spans 13 amino acids. This clonotype occurred a few times. Its antigen is still unknown. This chain uses TRBV20-1 with TRBJ1-6; D unresolved. This sequence originates from a man in his late teens or twenties who had mild COVID-19 (a few samples of this study predate the infection). Cell type and time point are not known. The sample taken for sequencing was PBMCs or a T cell subset sorted from them (not recorded which). CDR3 sequence: CSARVRYNSPLHF. The CDR3, as DNA: TGCAGTGCTAGAGTTCGGTATAATTCACCCCTCCACTTT.